A single sample gave rise to the 2 T cell receptor beta chains below, sequenced in a study of T cells after yellow fever vaccination. MiXCR, applied by TCRdb to the 5' RACE reads, yields one record per CDR3 protein. The profile shows hundreds of thousands of distinct CDR3 sequences, 7.5% to 9.5% of them singletons. Sequencing used CD4+ T cells sorted from PBMCs, obtained 5 days after the yellow fever booster vaccination. The receptors derive from a man younger than 30 who received the YFV17D yellow fever vaccine.

V is TRBV3-1 and J is TRBJ2-7, with D uncertain. The germline CDR1 and CDR2 sequences are LGHDT and YNNKEL (reference sequence). This CDR3 spans 13 amino acids. V dropped 2 bases and J dropped 5 bases, with 10 bases sitting between them. CDR3 sequence: CASSQSRGDEQYF. DNA for the CDR3: TGTGCCAGCAGCCAATCCCGAGGTGACGAGCAGTACTTC.

In its sample, this clonotype was seen a few times. This chain joins TRBV6-1 and TRBJ1-1, with a possible D match to TRBD1 (5 bases). Trimming took 1 base from V and 3 from J, leaving 12 bases between them. The germline gives CDR1 MNHNS, CDR2 SASEGT. The length of the CDR3 is 15 residues. In DNA form, the CDR3 reads TGTGCCAGCAGTGAAGGTTATCGGGGCGACACTGAAGCTTTCTTT. Translating it yields CASSEGYRGDTEAFF.